This TCR beta chain was sequenced in a study of cytomegalovirus exposure and HLA in healthy donors. Whole-study results and caveats: The analysis excluded some indistinguishable V segments, including TRBV6-2 and TRBV6-3. Association of a missense DCLRE1C variant with TCR beta V- and J-gene trimming was reported in a later analysis.

In germline, CDR1 is SGHTA, CDR2 FQGNSA. V lost 5 bases to trimming and J lost 4 bases, with 6 bases between them. The CDR3 consists of 11 residues. Comments on this clone: Its cognate antigen is unknown.

It was with 60 Vbeta and 13 Jbeta primers that the PCR ran. Assay used: immunoSEQ multiplex PCR; TCRdb lists only in-frame clones, some missing. This sample has approximately 240,000 clones; roughly 82% occur once, and the top ten carry approximately 5.3%. This chain links TRBV7-2 with TRBJ2-7; no clear D. This clonotype was sampled from a woman aged 35 to 49 in good health and CMV-seropositive. The specimen was PBMCs. In DNA, the CDR3 is TGTGCCAGCAGCCGCGTATACGAGCAGTACTTC. As protein: CASSRVYEQYF.